This TCR beta chain was documented in a study of Ad26.COV2.S vaccination and SARS-CoV-2 variants. Some clones are missing from TCRdb's copy, which holds only in-frame ones; the method was immunoSEQ multiplex PCR. Here the sample spans about 350,000 clones, approximately 90% being singletons. The treatment was: some 20 received Ad26.COV2.S at low or high dose, single or two shots; about 5 received placebo; per-sample allocation not given. Repertoires come from day 63 after the first vaccine or placebo injection. This Boston cohort included adults aged 18-55 years. The CDR3 runs 15 residues. CDR1 and CDR2 (germline): SNHLY, FYNNEI. After removal of 7 bases from V and 6 bases from J, the junction contained 9 bases not matched to a gene. A note on this clone: Its target is unknown.

Broader study findings: Vaccine recipients surpassed placebo recipients in spike-specific TCR breadth.

V usage is TRBV2 and J usage is TRBJ2-1, with TRBD2 matching 10 bases. Sequencing used peripheral blood, obtained in a trial of Ad26.COV2.S vaccine versus placebo. This clonotype was obtained from a person aged 18 to 65 who received the Ad26.COV2.S COVID-19 vaccine or a placebo. CDR3 amino acids: CASKSGLAGANEQFF. The CDR3 DNA reads TGTGCCAGCAAGTCGGGGCTAGCGGGAGCCAATGAGCAGTTCTTC. Full variable domain (outside the CDR3, taken from reference TRBV2 and TRBJ2-1): EPEVTQTPSHQVTQMGQEVILRCVPISNHLYFYWYRQILGQKVEFLVSFYNNEISEKSEIFDDQFSVERPDGSNFTLKIRSTKLEDSAMYFCASKSGLAGANEQFFGPGTRLTVL.